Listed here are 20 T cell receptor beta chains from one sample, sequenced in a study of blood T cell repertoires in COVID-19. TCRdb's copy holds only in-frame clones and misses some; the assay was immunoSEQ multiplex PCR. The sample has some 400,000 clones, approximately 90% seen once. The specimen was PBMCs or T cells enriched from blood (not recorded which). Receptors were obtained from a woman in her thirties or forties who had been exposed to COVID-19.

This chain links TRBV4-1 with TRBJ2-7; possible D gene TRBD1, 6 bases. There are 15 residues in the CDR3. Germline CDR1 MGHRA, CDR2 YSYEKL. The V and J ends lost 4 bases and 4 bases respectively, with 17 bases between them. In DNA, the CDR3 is TGCGCCAGCAGCCCCGGACAGATCGGACCGTACGAGCAGTACTTC. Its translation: CASSPGQIGPYEQYF.

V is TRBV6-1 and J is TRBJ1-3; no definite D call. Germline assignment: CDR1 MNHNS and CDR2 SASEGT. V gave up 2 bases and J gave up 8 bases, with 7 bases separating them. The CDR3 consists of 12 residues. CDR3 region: CASSEQLDTIYF. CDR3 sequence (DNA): TGTGCCAGCAGTGAACAGCTAGACACCATATATTTT.

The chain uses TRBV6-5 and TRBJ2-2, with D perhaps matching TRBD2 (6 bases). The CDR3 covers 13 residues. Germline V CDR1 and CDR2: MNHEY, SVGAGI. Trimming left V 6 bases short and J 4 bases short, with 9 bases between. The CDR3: CASSAGGTGELFF. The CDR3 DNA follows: TGTGCCAGCAGCGCCGGGGGCACCGGGGAGCTGTTTTTT.

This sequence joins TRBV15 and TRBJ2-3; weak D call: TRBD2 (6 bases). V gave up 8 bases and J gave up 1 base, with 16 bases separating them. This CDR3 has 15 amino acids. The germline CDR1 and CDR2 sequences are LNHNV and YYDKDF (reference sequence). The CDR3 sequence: CATAGGAYGTDTQYF. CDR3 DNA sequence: TGTGCCACCGCCGGCGGGGCGTATGGCACAGATACGCAGTATTTT.

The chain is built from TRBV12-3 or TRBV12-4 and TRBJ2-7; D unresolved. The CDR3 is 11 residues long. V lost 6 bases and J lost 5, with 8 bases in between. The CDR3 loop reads CASSKLNEQYF. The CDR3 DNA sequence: TGTGCCAGCAGCAAACTAAACGAGCAGTACTTC.

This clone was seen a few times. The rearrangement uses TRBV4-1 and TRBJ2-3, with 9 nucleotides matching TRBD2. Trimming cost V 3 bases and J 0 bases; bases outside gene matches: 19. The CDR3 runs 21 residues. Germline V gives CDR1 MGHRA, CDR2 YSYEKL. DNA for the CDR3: TGCGCCAGCAGCCACCCCATCGGGGCTAGCGCGGGGGGGGGAAGCACAGATACGCAGTATTTT. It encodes CASSHPIGASAGGGSTDTQYF.

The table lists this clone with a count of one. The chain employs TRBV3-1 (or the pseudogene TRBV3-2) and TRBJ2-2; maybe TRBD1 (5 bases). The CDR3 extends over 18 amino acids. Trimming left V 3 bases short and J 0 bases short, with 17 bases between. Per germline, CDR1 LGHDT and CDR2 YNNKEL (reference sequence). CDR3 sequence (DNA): TGTGCCAGCAGCCATTCTCAGGGCTGGGATTCGAACACCGGGGAGCTGTTTTTT. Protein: CASSHSQGWDSNTGELFF.

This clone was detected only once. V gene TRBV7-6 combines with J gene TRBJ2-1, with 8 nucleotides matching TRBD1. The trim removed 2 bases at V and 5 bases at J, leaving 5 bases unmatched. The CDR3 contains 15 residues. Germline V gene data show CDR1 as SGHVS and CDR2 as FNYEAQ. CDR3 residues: CASSLTGGRDNEQFF. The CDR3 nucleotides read TGTGCCAGCAGCTTAACAGGGGGTCGGGACAATGAGCAGTTCTTC.

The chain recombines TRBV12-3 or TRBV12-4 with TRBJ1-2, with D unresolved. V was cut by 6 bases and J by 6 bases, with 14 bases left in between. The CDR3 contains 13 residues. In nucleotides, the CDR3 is TGTGCCAGCAGGTCCCTAGAGGTGAATGGCTACACCTTC. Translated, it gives CASRSLEVNGYTF.

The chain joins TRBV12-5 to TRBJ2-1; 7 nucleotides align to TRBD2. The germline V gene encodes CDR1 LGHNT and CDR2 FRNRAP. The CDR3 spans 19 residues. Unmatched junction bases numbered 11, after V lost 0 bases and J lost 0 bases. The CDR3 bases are TGTGCTAGTGGTTTGGTACACGCTAGCGGTACTAGCTCCTACAATGAGCAGTTCTTC. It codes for CASGLVHASGTSSYNEQFF.

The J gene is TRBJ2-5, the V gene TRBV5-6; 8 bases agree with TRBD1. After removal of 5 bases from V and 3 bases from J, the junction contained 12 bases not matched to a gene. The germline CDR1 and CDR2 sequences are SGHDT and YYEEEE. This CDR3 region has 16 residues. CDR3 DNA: TGTGCCAGCAGTCTTGGACAGGGACGACAAAAAGAGACCCAGTACTTC. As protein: CASSLGQGRQKETQYF.

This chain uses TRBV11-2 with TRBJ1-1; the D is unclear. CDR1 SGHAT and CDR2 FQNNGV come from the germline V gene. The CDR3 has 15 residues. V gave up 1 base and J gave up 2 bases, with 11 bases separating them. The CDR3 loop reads CASSLGSGPNTEAFF. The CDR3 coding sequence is TGTGCCAGCAGCTTAGGATCGGGTCCAAACACTGAAGCTTTCTTT.

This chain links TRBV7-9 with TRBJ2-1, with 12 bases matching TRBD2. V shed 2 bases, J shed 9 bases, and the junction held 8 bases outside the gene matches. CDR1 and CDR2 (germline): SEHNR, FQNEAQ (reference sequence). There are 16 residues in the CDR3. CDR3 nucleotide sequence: TGTGCCAGCAGCTTACGGCTAGCGGGGGGGCCGATTGAGCAGTTCTTC. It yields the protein CASSLRLAGGPIEQFF. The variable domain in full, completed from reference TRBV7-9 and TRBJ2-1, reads DTGVSQNPRHKITKRGQNVTFRCDPISEHNRLYWYRQTLGQGPEFLTYFQNEAQLEKSRLLSDRFSAERPKGSFSTLEIQRTEQGDSAMYLCASSLRLAGGPIEQFFGPGTRLTVL.

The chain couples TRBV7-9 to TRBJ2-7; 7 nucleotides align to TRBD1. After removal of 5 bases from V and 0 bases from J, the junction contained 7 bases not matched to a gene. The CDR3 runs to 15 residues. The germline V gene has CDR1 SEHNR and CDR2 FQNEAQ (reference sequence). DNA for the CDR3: TGTGCCAGCAGCAGGGACAGATCAATCTCCTACGAGCAGTACTTC. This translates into CASSRDRSISYEQYF. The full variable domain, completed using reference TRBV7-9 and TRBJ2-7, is DTGVSQNPRHKITKRGQNVTFRCDPISEHNRLYWYRQTLGQGPEFLTYFQNEAQLEKSRLLSDRFSAERPKGSFSTLEIQRTEQGDSAMYLCASSRDRSISYEQYFGPGTRLTVT.

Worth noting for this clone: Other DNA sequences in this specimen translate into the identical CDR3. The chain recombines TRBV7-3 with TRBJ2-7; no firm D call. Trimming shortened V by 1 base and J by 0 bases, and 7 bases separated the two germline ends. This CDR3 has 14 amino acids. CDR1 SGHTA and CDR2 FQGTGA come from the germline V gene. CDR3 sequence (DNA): TGTGCCAGCAGCTTAAGCGGCGGCTCCTACGAGCAGTACTTC. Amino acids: CASSLSGGSYEQYF.

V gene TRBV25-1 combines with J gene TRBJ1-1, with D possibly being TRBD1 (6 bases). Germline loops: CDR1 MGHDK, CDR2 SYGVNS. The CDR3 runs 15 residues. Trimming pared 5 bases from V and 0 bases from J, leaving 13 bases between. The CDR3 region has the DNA TGTGCCAGCAGTCCCCAGGGGCACATGAACACTGAAGCTTTCTTT. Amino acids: CASSPQGHMNTEAFF.

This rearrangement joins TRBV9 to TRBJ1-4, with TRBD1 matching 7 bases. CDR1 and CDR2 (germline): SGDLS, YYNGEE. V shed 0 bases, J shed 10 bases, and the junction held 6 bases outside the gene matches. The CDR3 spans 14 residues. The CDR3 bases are TGTGCCAGCAGCGTAGGAGGGGGCGCGGCAAAACTGTTTTTT. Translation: CASSVGGGAAKLFF.

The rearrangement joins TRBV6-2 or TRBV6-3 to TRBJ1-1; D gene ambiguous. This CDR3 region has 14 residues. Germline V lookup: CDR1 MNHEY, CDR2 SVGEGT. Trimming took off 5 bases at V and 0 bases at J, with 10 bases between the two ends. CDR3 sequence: CASSPRVMNTEAFF. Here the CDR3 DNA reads TGTGCCAGCAGTCCCCGGGTTATGAACACTGAAGCTTTCTTT.

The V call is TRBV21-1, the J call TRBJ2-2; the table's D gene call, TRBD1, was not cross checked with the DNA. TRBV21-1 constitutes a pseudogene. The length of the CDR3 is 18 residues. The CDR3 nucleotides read TGTGCCAGCAGCACGCCGACAGGGACCCTTAGAGACACCGGGGAGCTGTTTTTT. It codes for CASSTPTGTLRDTGELFF.

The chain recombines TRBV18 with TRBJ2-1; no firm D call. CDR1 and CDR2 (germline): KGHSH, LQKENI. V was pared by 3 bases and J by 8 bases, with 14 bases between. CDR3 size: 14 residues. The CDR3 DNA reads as TGTGCCAGCTCACCCCCCACTCGCGGCCATGAGCAGTTCTTC. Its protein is CASSPPTRGHEQFF.